The rows below give T cell receptor beta chains drawn from one sample of a study of T-cell reconstitution after alpha-beta-depleted transplantation in children. Each CDR3 protein is one row after TCRdb ran MiXCR on the PCR reads. Of 300,000 to 350,000 distinct CDR3 sequences in the sample, around 25% were seen once. Material: PBMCs, mostly from graft donor cells, obtained 180 days after TCRalphabeta/CD19-depleted stem cell transplant. Receptors were obtained from a male patient younger than 18 who had a stem cell transplant for acute lymphoblastic leukemia, so the T cells may come from the graft donor. The CDR3 runs from the conserved cysteine through the conserved F or W. A D gene is named only where the DNA matches it firmly. Some rows have no size entry. The others give once, few or many, or a class for an expanded clone.

TRBV6-5	.	.	TRBJ1-6	TGTGCCAGCAGTTACTCGTTAAAGGGGAATTCACCCCTCCACTTT	CASSYSLKGNSPLHF
TRBV4-1	few	TRBD1	TRBJ2-7	TGCGCCAGCAGCGGACAGGGCTCCTACGAGCAGTACTTC	CASSGQGSYEQYF
TRBV5-1	few	TRBD2	TRBJ2-5	TGCGCCAGTGGAGCGGGAGCTGGGGAGACCCAGTACTTC	CASGAGAGETQYF
TRBV5-1	.	.	TRBJ2-5	TGCGCCAGCAGCTTGCAGGGACACACGCGAGGGACCCAGTACTTC	CASSLQGHTRGTQYF
TRBV7-9	many	.	TRBJ1-2	TGTGCCAGCAGCCCGATAGGCTCCCGGGGGGGCAGGAGATATGGCTACACCTTC	CASSPIGSRGGRRYGYTF
TRBV29-1	.	TRBD2	TRBJ2-3	TGCAGCGTTAAGACTAGCGGCCTCACAGATACGCAGTATTTT	CSVKTSGLTDTQYF
TRBV5-1	.	.	TRBJ2-1	TGCGCCAGCAGACCCGAGACAGCCAACAATGAGCAGTTCTTC	CASRPETANNEQFF
TRBV7-8	.	.	TRBJ2-7	TGTGCCAGCAAACAGACCTGGGGCTACGAGCAGTACTTC	CASKQTWGYEQYF
TRBV3-1	few	.	TRBJ2-1	TGTGCCAGCAGGTTAAACGGAGGTGAGCAGTTCTTC	CASRLNGGEQFF
TRBV27	.	.	TRBJ1-3	TGTGCCAGCAGTCCTCGATGGGCGTCTGGAAACACCATATATTTT	CASSPRWASGNTIYF
TRBV4-1	few	TRBD2	TRBJ2-1	TGCGCCAGCAGCCAAGGGCTAGCGGGAAAGGGTGAGCAGTTCTTC	CASSQGLAGKGEQFF
TRBV20-1	once	TRBD2	TRBJ2-3	TGCAGTGCTCTGCGGGAGGGCGGCACAGATACGCAGTATTTT	CSALREGGTDTQYF
TRBV24-1	few	.	TRBJ2-7	TGTGCCACCAGTGATTCCCAATGGACAGTCTACGAGCAGTACTTC	CATSDSQWTVYEQYF
TRBV6-6	.	TRBD1	TRBJ1-4	TGTGCCAGTGCGAGGACAGGGAATGAAAAACTGTTTTTT	CASARTGNEKLFF
TRBV29-1	.	.	TRBJ2-2	TGCAGCGTTGAAGAGACCGGGACGCGGACCGGGGAGCTGTTTTTT	CSVEETGTRTGELFF
TRBV7-3	few	TRBD1	TRBJ1-2	TGTGCCAGCAGCCCGCTAGACAGGGGGACGGGTGGCTACACCTTC	CASSPLDRGTGGYTF
TRBV20-1	.	.	TRBJ1-2	TGCAGTGCTACAACCAGTGGGGGTTCCTATGGCTACACCTTC	CSATTSGGSYGYTF
TRBV20-1	.	TRBD2	TRBJ2-2	TGCAGTGCTAGAGCACTAGCGGGAGTGTCCGGGGAGCTGTTTTTT	CSARALAGVSGELFF
TRBV2	few	.	TRBJ2-3	TGTGCCAGCAGTGTGCGGGACATTTACACAGATACGCAGTATTTT	CASSVRDIYTDTQYF
TRBV5-1	few	.	TRBJ2-1	TGCGCCAGCAGCAGTGGACAGACCTCCTACAATGAGCAGTTCTTC	CASSSGQTSYNEQFF
TRBV12-3/TRBV12-4	many	.	TRBJ2-3	TGTGCCAGCAGTTTAGGGGGGAGTTCAGATACGCAGTATTTT	CASSLGGSSDTQYF
TRBV9	few	.	TRBJ1-1	TGTGCCAGCAGCGTTTACGGCACTAACACTGAAGCTTTCTTT	CASSVYGTNTEAFF
TRBV12-3/TRBV12-4	few	.	TRBJ2-5	TGTGCCAGCAGTTTTTCCGGGTGGCAAGAGACCCAGTACTTC	CASSFSGWQETQYF
TRBV12-3/TRBV12-4	.	TRBD2	TRBJ2-1	TGTGCCAGCAGATGGACTAGCGGGGGCTACAATGAGCAGTTCTTC	CASRWTSGGYNEQFF
TRBV12-3/TRBV12-4	.	.	TRBJ1-6	TGTGCCAGCAGTCCTTCCCAGGACGCATATTCACCCCTCCACTTT	CASSPSQDAYSPLHF
TRBV27	.	.	TRBJ1-5	TGTGCCAGCAGTTTATTGGGCACACAAGGAGCCCAGCATTTT	CASSLLGTQGAQHF
TRBV7-3	.	TRBD1	TRBJ1-1	TGTGCCAGCAGCTTACAGGGGGCGGCTGAAGCTTTCTTT	CASSLQGAAEAFF
TRBV25-1	many	.	TRBJ2-4	TGTGCCAGCAGTCCTGTCCCCCCGATAGCGGACATTCAGTACTTC	CASSPVPPIADIQYF
TRBV12-3/TRBV12-4	few	TRBD1	TRBJ1-2	TGTGCCAGCAGTCCATCTGGGACAGGCCCAAGGGACTATGGCTACACCTTC	CASSPSGTGPRDYGYTF
TRBV19	.	TRBD1	TRBJ2-2	TGTGCCAGTAGTATAGATCCCGGACAGGGGACGGACACCGGGGAGCTGTTTTTT	CASSIDPGQGTDTGELFF
TRBV12-5	few	.	TRBJ2-7	TGTGCTAGTGGCTATGGGGATCCGCTGTACGAGCAGTACTTC	CASGYGDPLYEQYF
TRBV20-1	.	.	TRBJ1-4	TGCAGTGCTCGCCCCACAGGAAACACTAATGAAAAACTGTTTTTT	CSARPTGNTNEKLFF
TRBV10-2	once	.	TRBJ1-2	TGCGCCAGCAGCCCGAGTCGGCGTACGTGGGGTGGCTACACCTTC	CASSPSRRTWGGYTF
TRBV6-5	.	.	TRBJ2-7	TGTGCCAGCAGTTCCGACAGCGTCAACGAGCAGTACTTC	CASSSDSVNEQYF
TRBV7-6	.	.	TRBJ2-2	TGTGCCAGCAGCTTCGGGCCTCCTCACACCGGGGAGCTGTTTTTT	CASSFGPPHTGELFF
TRBV11-2	.	.	TRBJ2-7	TGTGCCAGCAGCGCAAACGCCGGACGCTACGAGCAGTACTTC	CASSANAGRYEQYF
TRBV11-2	many	TRBD2	TRBJ2-7	TGTGCCAGCAGCTTAACTAGCGCTAACTCCTACGAGCAGTACTTC	CASSLTSANSYEQYF
TRBV5-1	.	TRBD2	TRBJ2-1	TGCGCCAGCAGCACCCGGCGGGAGACCCCCTACAATGAGCAGTTCTTC	CASSTRRETPYNEQFF
TRBV10-1	few	TRBD2	TRBJ2-1	TGCGCCAGCGGGGGACTAGCGGGATACAATGAGCAGTTCTTC	CASGGLAGYNEQFF
TRBV20-1	.	TRBD2	TRBJ2-1	TGCAGTGCTAGAGGGCTCCTACGCGGGAGGGCCTACAATGAGCAGTTCTTC	CSARGLLRGRAYNEQFF
TRBV7-9	.	.	TRBJ2-3	TGTGCCAGCATTCCTACCAGTTCAGGTACAGATACGCAGTATTTT	CASIPTSSGTDTQYF
TRBV30	.	TRBD2	TRBJ2-1	TGTGCCTGGAGCGGGACTAGCTACGATGAGCAGTTCTTC	CAWSGTSYDEQFF
TRBV7-2	few	.	TRBJ2-5	TGTGCCAGCAGCCCTCGGCGGGAGACCCAGTACTTC	CASSPRRETQYF
TRBV7-9	few	TRBD2	TRBJ2-1	TGTGCCAGCAGGGGGGGACTAGCGGGTATTTTCTTC	CASRGGLAGIFF
TRBV24-1	few	.	TRBJ1-2	TGTGCCACCAGTGATTCGATGAAACGACAGGAAGGGGGCTACACCTTC	CATSDSMKRQEGGYTF
TRBV7-3	few	TRBD2	TRBJ2-1	TGTGCCAGCAGCCATGCGGGAGGGCCGGGCAATGAGCAGTTCTTC	CASSHAGGPGNEQFF
TRBV10-3	few	TRBD1	TRBJ2-7	TGTGCCATCTCTCCCGGGACAGGGAGATACGAGCAGTACTTC	CAISPGTGRYEQYF
TRBV7-3	few	.	TRBJ2-5	TGTGCCAGCAGCTTGGCAGGGATGGGGGAGACCCAGTACTTC	CASSLAGMGETQYF
TRBV20-1	.	TRBD2	TRBJ2-5	TGCAGTGCTAGAGATCGAAGCGGGAGGATCAATGGAGAGACCCAGTACTTC	CSARDRSGRINGETQYF
TRBV24-1	.	.	TRBJ2-7	TGTGCCACCAGTGATTCCCCCTCCTCCGAGCAGTACTTC	CATSDSPSSEQYF
TRBV20-1	.	TRBD2	TRBJ2-2	TGCAGTGCTAGAGAAGCGGGAGGGCCGGGCGGGGAGCTGTTTTTT	CSAREAGGPGGELFF
TRBV12-3/TRBV12-4	.	TRBD2	TRBJ2-1	TGTGCCAGCTGTTCGAAGCGCCTAGCGGGAGGGAACTCCTACAATGAGCAGTTCTTC	CASCSKRLAGGNSYNEQFF
TRBV27	.	TRBD2	TRBJ2-5	TGTGCCAGCAGTTCCCTAGGACTAGCGCCCCAAGAGACCCAGTACTTC	CASSSLGLAPQETQYF
TRBV5-1	.	TRBD1	TRBJ1-1	TGCGCCAGCAGCCTCGACAGGGCCTTGAACACTGAAGCTTTCTTT	CASSLDRALNTEAFF
TRBV11-3	few	TRBD2	TRBJ2-1	TGTGCCAGCAGCTCACCCTCTACTAGCGGCGAGAACTGGGGACTCTACAATGAGCAGTTCTTC	CASSSPSTSGENWGLYNEQFF
TRBV27	many	.	TRBJ2-1	TGTGCCAGCAGTTTATCCATCTACAATGAGCAGTTCTTC	CASSLSIYNEQFF
TRBV6-1	.	.	TRBJ1-4	TGTGCCAGCAGCACCGATCGGAGGGAAAAACTGTTTTTT	CASSTDRREKLFF